Listed here are 29 T cell receptor beta chains from one sample, sequenced in a study of OX40 agonist ivuxolimab in advanced cancers. Clones were sequenced by immunoSEQ multiplex PCR, and TCRdb holds only the in-frame ones, with some missing. The sample has 25,000 to 30,000 clones, around 85% seen once; the top ten hold around 15%. The sequences come from CD4+ or CD8+ T cells sorted from blood, collected in a trial of the OX40 agonist ivuxolimab. Source of these receptors: an adult with an advanced solid tumor such as melanoma, head and neck, liver or kidney cancer.

The rearrangement uses TRBV10-3 and TRBJ2-7; TRBD1 is a possible D gene (5 bases). The CDR3 extends over 17 amino acids. Trimming took off 3 bases at V and 2 bases at J, with 20 bases between the two ends. Germline CDR1 is ENHRY and CDR2 is SYGVKD. The CDR3 loop is CAISDIGQKGMTYEQYF. Written as DNA, the CDR3 is TGTGCCATCAGTGATATTGGTCAGAAGGGGATGACCTACGAGCAGTACTTC.

This chain uses TRBV7-9 with TRBJ2-7, with no clear D. The CDR3 loop spans 13 amino acids. Germline values: CDR1 SEHNR, CDR2 FQNEAQ (reference sequence). Trimming took off 0 bases at V and 5 bases at J, with 8 bases between the two ends. In DNA, the CDR3 is TGTGCCAGCAGCTTAGCGGGAAACAACGAGCAGTACTTC. It specifies CASSLAGNNEQYF. The whole variable domain, filled in from reference TRBV7-9 and TRBJ2-7, reads DTGVSQNPRHKITKRGQNVTFRCDPISEHNRLYWYRQTLGQGPEFLTYFQNEAQLEKSRLLSDRFSAERPKGSFSTLEIQRTEQGDSAMYLCASSLAGNNEQYFGPGTRLTVT.

The CDR3 region has the DNA TGCGCCAGCAGCGATACAGGGTGGGACACTGAAGCTTTCTTT. Amino acids: CASSDTGWDTEAFF. The chain joins TRBV5-1 to TRBJ1-1, with D perhaps TRBD1 (6 bases). V lost 4 bases and J 3 bases, leaving 13 bases between the germline ends. Germline-derived CDR1 and CDR2 are SGHRS and YFSETQ. CDR3 size: 14 residues.

The chain couples TRBV6-5 to TRBJ1-1; no reliable D call. The V and J ends lost 10 bases and 5 bases respectively, with 14 bases between them. Germline V gene lookup returns CDR1 MNHEY and CDR2 SVGAGI. The CDR3 contains 12 residues. The CDR3 spells CATPLWETEAFF. The CDR3 DNA is TGTGCCACCCCCTTATGGGAGACTGAAGCTTTCTTT.

The chain recombines TRBV6-5 with TRBJ2-7; perhaps TRBD1 as D (6 bases). The V end lost 3 bases, the J end lost 1 base, and 10 bases lay between the germline ends. The CDR3 totals 14 residues. In germline, CDR1 is MNHEY, CDR2 SVGAGI. Written as DNA, the CDR3 is TGTGCCAGCAGTTATGACAGGCGATCCTACGAGCAGTACTTC. It encodes CASSYDRRSYEQYF.

This clone was counted once. This chain links TRBV15 with TRBJ2-1, with TRBD1 identical over 9 bases. Per germline, CDR1 LNHNV and CDR2 YYDKDF (reference sequence). With 5 bases clipped from V and 5 bases from J, the junction kept 7 bases outside the gene matches. The CDR3 covers 15 residues. CDR3 sequence: CATSPDRGNNNEQFF. The CDR3 DNA sequence: TGTGCCACCAGCCCGGACAGGGGAAATAACAATGAGCAGTTCTTC.

The chain carries TRBV13 and TRBJ2-7; perhaps TRBD2 as D (6 bases). V lost 2 bases, J lost 6 bases, and 17 bases lay in between. The germline gives CDR1 PRHDT, CDR2 FYEKMQ (reference sequence). The CDR3 length is 15 residues. The CDR3 here is CASSLRGGRSGEQYF. In DNA form, the CDR3 reads TGTGCCAGCAGCTTACGAGGAGGGCGGTCAGGCGAGCAGTACTTC.

This clone was counted a single time. The chain links TRBV5-1 to TRBJ2-1, with D perhaps TRBD2 (5 bases). The CDR3 sequence is 13 residues long. Trimming stripped 2 bases from V and 8 bases from J, with 11 bases between. The V gene's germline CDR1 is SGHRS and CDR2 YFSETQ. CDR3 nucleotide sequence: TGCGCCAGCAGCTTCGGGGTGGGTGATGAGCAGTTCTTC. It specifies CASSFGVGDEQFF.

This clone was seen only once. The CDR3 DNA follows: TGTGCCAGCAGCGACCGGGACAGTAACTATGGCTACACCTTC. As protein: CASSDRDSNYGYTF. V is TRBV9 and J is TRBJ1-2; 7 nucleotides line up with TRBD1. Germline V gene sequence: CDR1 SGDLS, CDR2 YYNGEE. With 3 bases clipped from V and 1 base from J, the junction kept 3 bases outside the gene matches. The CDR3 is made up of 14 amino acids.

The count of this clone is one. The chain carries TRBV2 and TRBJ2-7; D unclear. The germline CDR1 and CDR2 sequences are SNHLY and FYNNEI. V shed 2 bases and J shed 4 bases, with 15 bases lying between them. CDR3 length: 15 amino acids. The CDR3 DNA sequence: TGTGCCAGCAGTGAACTGGGTTCGTACCTATACGAGCAGTACTTC. Protein sequence: CASSELGSYLYEQYF.

J is TRBJ2-3 and V is TRBV4-2, with 8 nucleotides matching TRBD2. V gave up 0 bases and J gave up 1 base; unmatched junction bases: 3. The CDR3 length is 16 residues. CDR1 and CDR2 (germline): LGHNA, YNFKEQ. Here the CDR3 DNA reads TGTGCCAGCAGCCAAGAATGGCGGGGGGGCACAGATACGCAGTATTTT. Its protein is CASSQEWRGGTDTQYF.

The J gene is TRBJ2-5, the V gene TRBV11-2, with D perhaps matching TRBD2 (6 bases). The germline V and J ends were trimmed by 5 bases and 2 bases, with 12 bases remaining between them. This CDR3 is built from 14 residues. CDR1 SGHAT and CDR2 FQNNGV come from the germline V gene. CDR3 in DNA: TGTGCCAGCAGCCTCGGGACTTTTCAAGAGACCCAGTACTTC. It codes for CASSLGTFQETQYF.

This rearrangement joins TRBV18 to TRBJ2-1; tentative D call: TRBD2 (6 bases). Per germline, CDR1 KGHSH and CDR2 LQKENI. CDR3 length equals 19 residues. V lost 0 bases and J 0 bases, leaving 18 bases between the germline ends. The CDR3 sequence is CASSPPAWASVTSYNEQFF. CDR3 bases: TGTGCCAGCTCACCACCCGCTTGGGCTAGCGTAACCTCCTACAATGAGCAGTTCTTC.

The chain combines TRBV7-9 with TRBJ2-5; tentatively, D is TRBD1 (6 bases). This CDR3 has 14 amino acids. The germline V gene has CDR1 SEHNR and CDR2 FQNEAQ (reference sequence). V was pared by 5 bases and J by 0 bases, with 10 bases between. The CDR3 DNA follows: TGTGCCAGCAGCCCAGACAGGTACCAAGAGACCCAGTACTTC. Its protein is CASSPDRYQETQYF.

V gene TRBV28 combines with J gene TRBJ2-1; 8 positions match TRBD1. The trim removed 4 bases at V and 4 bases at J, leaving 0 bases unmatched. CDR1 MDHEN and CDR2 SYDVKM come from the germline V gene. CDR3 length equals 13 residues. The chain's CDR3 is CASSYRGYNEQFF. CDR3 nucleotides: TGTGCCAGCAGTTACAGGGGGTACAATGAGCAGTTCTTC.

In DNA form, the CDR3 reads TGTGCCAGCAGTGAAGCTTTCTTT. Translating gives CASSEAFF. The rearrangement joins TRBV6-1 to TRBJ1-1; no clear D. This CDR3 is 8 amino acids long. Trimming stripped 0 bases from V and 13 bases from J, with 0 bases between. Germline CDR1 is MNHNS and CDR2 is SASEGT.

The chain combines TRBV12-5 with TRBJ2-1; D not certain. The germline V and J ends were trimmed by 2 bases and 0 bases, with 11 bases remaining between them. Germline V gene data show CDR1 as LGHNT and CDR2 as FRNRAP. The CDR3 covers 16 residues. CDR3 region: CASGLRIGGSYNEQFF. The DNA for the CDR3 is TGTGCTAGTGGTTTGAGGATAGGCGGCTCCTACAATGAGCAGTTCTTC.

The rearrangement uses TRBV5-5 and TRBJ2-1; tentatively, D is TRBD1 or TRBD2 (6 bases each). The CDR3 loop spans 16 amino acids. V lost 1 base and J 5 bases, leaving 16 bases between the germline ends. Per germline, CDR1 SGHKS and CDR2 YYEKEE (reference sequence). In DNA, the CDR3 is TGTGCCAGCAGCTTGATGATGACCGGGGGCCACAATGAGCAGTTCTTC. It encodes CASSLMMTGGHNEQFF.

The chain recombines TRBV7-8 with TRBJ1-1; possible D gene TRBD1, 5 bases. V was clipped by 1 base and J by 1 base, with 10 bases between them. The V gene's germline CDR1 is SGHVS and CDR2 FQNEAQ. The CDR3 spans 15 residues. CDR3 bases: TGTGCCAGCAGCTTAGGAAGTGGGACGAACACTGAAGCTTTCTTT. Its protein product is CASSLGSGTNTEAFF.

V usage is TRBV10-3 and J usage is TRBJ1-3, with 9 bases matching TRBD1. The CDR3 is 18 residues long. The J segment lost 2 bases and the V segment lost 3 bases, leaving 11 bases of the junction unmatched. Germline V lookup: CDR1 ENHRY, CDR2 SYGVKD. CDR3 in amino acids: CAISEGWEQGAPGNTIYF. The CDR3 nucleotides read TGTGCCATCAGTGAAGGGTGGGAACAGGGGGCACCTGGAAACACCATATATTTT.

The chain employs TRBV7-6 and TRBJ2-7; 7 bases map to TRBD2. The germline V gene has CDR1 SGHVS and CDR2 FNYEAQ. V dropped 5 bases and J dropped 5; count of bases not matched to a gene: 12. The CDR3 covers 15 residues. CDR3 in amino acids: CASSEWGGPRDEQYF. CDR3 nucleotide sequence: TGTGCCAGCAGCGAATGGGGGGGACCCCGCGACGAGCAGTACTTC.

The chain couples TRBV7-9 to TRBJ1-1; D possibly corresponds to TRBD1 (5 bases). CDR3 length equals 16 residues. CDR1 is SEHNR and CDR2 is FQNEAQ in the germline V gene (reference sequence). Between the trimmed V and J ends, which lost 5 bases and 6 bases, there was a span of 22 bases. The CDR3 here is CASSPPGTPERAEAFF. CDR3 sequence (DNA): TGTGCCAGCAGCCCACCCGGGACTCCGGAACGGGCTGAAGCTTTCTTT.

The chain combines TRBV7-9 with TRBJ1-2, with D perhaps matching TRBD1 (5 bases). Germline V gives CDR1 SEHNR, CDR2 FQNEAQ (reference sequence). CDR3 length equals 16 residues. Trimming removed 5 bases at V and 8 bases at J, with 24 bases between. The chain's CDR3 is CASSLGPSRGIEGYTF. The DNA for the CDR3 is TGTGCCAGCAGCCTCGGGCCCTCTCGGGGGATTGAGGGCTACACCTTC.

Only one count was recorded for this clone. The chain recombines TRBV29-1 with TRBJ1-1; D unclear. This CDR3 region has 12 residues. Germline CDR1 and CDR2: SQVTM and ANQGSEA. CDR3: CSSLLRGTEAFF. Written as DNA, the CDR3 is TGCAGTTCTCTTCTCCGGGGCACTGAAGCTTTCTTT.

This sequence joins TRBV9 and TRBJ2-5, with 10 bases identical to TRBD2. Germline lookup yields CDR1 SGDLS and CDR2 YYNGEE. The CDR3 runs 15 residues. V lost 2 bases and J lost 5; bases outside the gene matches: 6. The CDR3 coding sequence is TGTGCCAGCAGCGTGTCTAGCGGGAGTGGGGAGACCCAGTACTTC. This gives the protein CASSVSSGSGETQYF.

This sequence joins TRBV7-8 and TRBJ2-5; TRBD2 is a possible D gene (6 bases). The V and J ends lost 3 bases and 2 bases respectively, with 13 bases between them. Per the germline V gene, CDR1 is SGHVS and CDR2 is FQNEAQ. The CDR3 has 15 amino acids. CDR3: CASSFKAGLQETQYF. CDR3 coding DNA: TGTGCCAGCAGCTTTAAGGCGGGGCTACAAGAGACCCAGTACTTC.

The chain couples TRBV5-6 to TRBJ2-7; the match to TRBD2 covers 10 bases. Germline CDR1 SGHDT, CDR2 YYEEEE. The CDR3 totals 16 residues. With 3 bases clipped from V and 2 bases from J, the junction kept 8 bases outside the gene matches. The DNA for the CDR3 is TGTGCCAGCAGCTCTCAAACTAGCGGGGCCACCTACGAGCAGTACTTC. It is translated as CASSSQTSGATYEQYF. Full variable domain (rest looked up from reference TRBV5-6 and TRBJ2-7): DAGVTQSPTHLIKTRGQQVTLRCSPKSGHDTVSWYQQALGQGPQFIFQYYEEEERQRGNFPDRFSGHQFPNYSSELNVNALLLGDSALYLCASSSQTSGATYEQYFGPGTRLTVT.

J is TRBJ1-1 and V is TRBV28, with TRBD1 as a possible D gene (5 bases). Germline values: CDR1 MDHEN, CDR2 SYDVKM. This CDR3 region has 16 residues. Trimming removed 6 bases at V and 1 base at J, with 18 bases between. Written as DNA, the CDR3 is TGTGCCAGCAGCCCCGGACCGGGGGTGGGGAACACTGAAGCTTTCTTT. Translating it yields CASSPGPGVGNTEAFF.

The chain combines TRBV29-1 with TRBJ2-5; D gene unclear. This CDR3 comprises 13 residues. Trimming pared 0 bases from V and 5 bases from J, leaving 10 bases between. Germline CDR1 is SQVTM and CDR2 is ANQGSEA. CDR3 residues: CSVEDADLETQYF. The DNA of the CDR3 is TGCAGCGTTGAAGATGCGGATCTGGAGACCCAGTACTTC.